This TCR beta chain was sequenced for a study of radiotherapy plus CTLA-4 blockade in lung cancer (dated 2018 in TCRdb). For the wider study: Objective responses occurred in about 20% of enrolled patients, and about 30% achieved disease control. Overall results and qualifications from the work: After treatment with radiotherapy and ipilimumab, TCR clones that came from tumors expanded in the peripheral blood. The strongest predictors of response, as reported, were early dynamic changes in blood T cell clones along with a rise in serum interferon-beta after radiation.

The CDR3 runs 13 residues from the cysteine to the phenylalanine. The read is trimmed to its CDR3 DNA, 39 bases read in frame from base 1. Relative to germline, V is 5 bases shorter and J is 0 bases shorter, with 7 bases between their ends. Sequences LNHDA (CDR1) and SQIVND (CDR2) are obtained from the germline V gene (reference sequence). Focal radiation therapy combined with CTLA-4 blockade (ipilimumab) was tested in patients with chemo-refractory metastatic non-small-cell lung cancer. To prepare the library, the immunoSEQ multiplex PCR assay was applied. TCRdb took over this immuneACCESS table, retaining in-frame rearrangements with V and J assigned. Such tables are incomplete; in checked studies, under half of the missing clones stem from an unresolved V gene, and the remainder is unexplained. For this sample there are about 56,000 clones; roughly four fifths appear just once. The ten largest clones represent approximately 17% of the sample.

Only a few counts were recorded for this clone. What this receptor recognizes is not known. It has no much larger one-base neighbor in the sample; base qualities were not kept. This sample also contains other DNA sequences that code for the same CDR3. This receptor chain uses TRBV19 and TRBJ1-1; matching of 6 bases hints at TRBD1 as the D gene. The material was peripheral blood, obtained from a patient treated with radiotherapy plus ipilimumab. This receptor was identified in a human donor with non-small cell lung cancer who had a complete response to radiotherapy plus ipilimumab. The CDR3 corresponds to CASSDRLNTEAFF. The DNA sequence is as follows: TGTGCCAGTAGTGACAGGTTGAACACTGAAGCTTTCTTT.